This T cell receptor beta chain was identified during a study of T cell responses to AZD1222 COVID-19 vaccine. TCRdb keeps only in-frame clones here, not all; method: immunoSEQ multiplex PCR. Of roughly 120,000 clones in the sample, approximately 89% were seen once. This CDR3 is built from 15 residues. V was trimmed by 4 bases and J by 4 bases, leaving 16 bases between them. Germline lookup yields CDR1 MNHEY and CDR2 SVGAGI. The receptor was derived from an adult in good health. The J gene is TRBJ1-2, the V gene TRBV6-5; D remains ambiguous. The sequenced sample was peripheral blood, obtained on day 0 of AZD1222 vaccination. In nucleotides, the CDR3 is TGTGCCAGCAGTTCGGTGCCGAAGCCCCTCTATGGCTACACCTTC. This translates into CASSSVPKPLYGYTF.